This is a list of T cell receptor beta chains from one sample in a study of CD8 T cells in ankylosing spondylitis. From the 5' RACE reads, TCRdb called clonotypes with MiXCR, one entry per CDR3 protein. The sample has roughly 370,000 distinct CDR3 sequences; around 24% are singletons. The sample taken for sequencing was blood, either unsorted or a sorted T cell fraction (not recorded which). The receptors were sampled from a male donor with ankylosing spondylitis. Each CDR3 is given without its conserved first and last residue. Fields, in order: V gene, J gene, CDR3 protein.

v_call: TRBV5-1
j_call: TRBJ1-1
cdr3_aa: ASSLNPSQQAEAF

v_call: TRBV29-1
j_call: TRBJ1-2
cdr3_aa: SARENYGYT

v_call: TRBV2
j_call: TRBJ2-2
cdr3_aa: ASRELSANTGELF

v_call: TRBV3-1
j_call: TRBJ2-7
cdr3_aa: ASSQGVGVTYEQY

v_call: TRBV20-1
j_call: TRBJ2-1
cdr3_aa: SALIAGTYNEQF

v_call: TRBV7-9
j_call: TRBJ2-3
cdr3_aa: ASSLAMASETPYTQY

v_call: TRBV5-1
j_call: TRBJ1-4
cdr3_aa: ASSSGGNEKLF

v_call: TRBV6-1
j_call: TRBJ2-2
cdr3_aa: ASRRLNRELF

v_call: TRBV3-1
j_call: TRBJ2-7
cdr3_aa: ASSQGYSYEQY

v_call: TRBV5-1
j_call: TRBJ2-3
cdr3_aa: ASSAKRGGTDTQY

v_call: TRBV27
j_call: TRBJ2-5
cdr3_aa: ASSTRDRLEETQY

v_call: TRBV11-1
j_call: TRBJ2-7
cdr3_aa: ASSLGLNYEQY

v_call: TRBV7-2
j_call: TRBJ2-1
cdr3_aa: ASSLNYGDEQF

v_call: TRBV5-1
j_call: TRBJ1-1
cdr3_aa: ASSLVGFGGEGTEAF

v_call: TRBV20-1
j_call: TRBJ2-1
cdr3_aa: SARARFSYNEQF

v_call: TRBV28
j_call: TRBJ1-2
cdr3_aa: ASREPSRSGYT

v_call: TRBV27
j_call: TRBJ1-6
cdr3_aa: ASSFRDTTPLH

v_call: TRBV6-2/TRBV6-3
j_call: TRBJ2-2
cdr3_aa: ASSQTPVEPTGTGELF

v_call: TRBV7-9
j_call: TRBJ2-5
cdr3_aa: ASSVKETQY

v_call: TRBV20-1
j_call: TRBJ2-7
cdr3_aa: SAREVGRYEQY

v_call: TRBV6-2/TRBV6-3
j_call: TRBJ2-2
cdr3_aa: ATQSAGGRSGELF

v_call: TRBV7-9
j_call: TRBJ1-5
cdr3_aa: ASSPTGERAQH

v_call: TRBV6-4
j_call: TRBJ2-2
cdr3_aa: ASSGLAGTNTGELF

v_call: TRBV9
j_call: TRBJ1-3
cdr3_aa: ASSVVPDTANTIY

v_call: TRBV5-1
j_call: TRBJ2-5
cdr3_aa: ASSPRASGISETQY

v_call: TRBV27
j_call: TRBJ2-2
cdr3_aa: ASSFSTANTGELF

v_call: TRBV30
j_call: TRBJ2-1
cdr3_aa: AWSVPRGAGSYNEQF

v_call: TRBV12-3/TRBV12-4
j_call: TRBJ1-1
cdr3_aa: ASSFGGAATEAF

v_call: TRBV28
j_call: TRBJ1-4
cdr3_aa: ASSSPHGATNEKLF

v_call: TRBV19
j_call: TRBJ1-5
cdr3_aa: ASSIDLWGRRQQPQH

v_call: TRBV10-3
j_call: TRBJ1-1
cdr3_aa: AITGTGWGTTEAF

v_call: TRBV6-1
j_call: TRBJ2-3
cdr3_aa: ASSPSSLVYTQY

v_call: TRBV9
j_call: TRBJ2-2
cdr3_aa: ASSPRNGGWTGELF

v_call: TRBV14
j_call: TRBJ1-6
cdr3_aa: ASSQDSRIFNNSPLH

v_call: TRBV2
j_call: TRBJ2-1
cdr3_aa: ASLGGSEQF

v_call: TRBV28
j_call: TRBJ2-3
cdr3_aa: ASSSPAGAGTDTQY

v_call: TRBV28
j_call: TRBJ2-7
cdr3_aa: ASSTWDVPSYEQY

v_call: TRBV20-1
j_call: TRBJ2-2
cdr3_aa: SAKTSGNTGELF

v_call: TRBV4-1
j_call: TRBJ2-1
cdr3_aa: ASSHLLGGYNEQF

v_call: TRBV24-1
j_call: TRBJ1-1
cdr3_aa: ATSLTEDTEAF

v_call: TRBV7-3
j_call: TRBJ2-3
cdr3_aa: ASSLEKRGTNTDTQY

v_call: TRBV7-3
j_call: TRBJ2-2
cdr3_aa: ASSPAVSYTGELF

v_call: TRBV24-1
j_call: TRBJ2-1
cdr3_aa: ATSDASGGSYNEQF

v_call: TRBV27
j_call: TRBJ2-1
cdr3_aa: ASVRTGSYNEQF

v_call: TRBV29-1
j_call: TRBJ2-3
cdr3_aa: SARADLTDTQY

v_call: TRBV5-1
j_call: TRBJ2-3
cdr3_aa: ASSLSQGDTQY

v_call: TRBV7-8
j_call: TRBJ2-1
cdr3_aa: ASSRVEGPLSHEQF

v_call: TRBV6-1
j_call: TRBJ2-1
cdr3_aa: AISQRRGTYNEQF

v_call: TRBV12-3/TRBV12-4
j_call: TRBJ1-2
cdr3_aa: ASSLDMTVYGYT

v_call: TRBV5-6
j_call: TRBJ1-5
cdr3_aa: ASSHRGGGNQPQH

v_call: TRBV9
j_call: TRBJ2-1
cdr3_aa: ASSPSGLTYNEQF

v_call: TRBV14
j_call: TRBJ1-3
cdr3_aa: ASSPDRGNAIY

v_call: TRBV7-2
j_call: TRBJ2-3
cdr3_aa: ASSFPNTDTQY

v_call: TRBV29-1
j_call: TRBJ2-5
cdr3_aa: SGGSETQY

v_call: TRBV14
j_call: TRBJ1-2
cdr3_aa: ASSQDVGVIYGYT

v_call: TRBV12-3/TRBV12-4
j_call: TRBJ1-4
cdr3_aa: ASTSAFGEKLF

v_call: TRBV20-1
j_call: TRBJ2-7
cdr3_aa: SASGRELYEQY

v_call: TRBV4-1
j_call: TRBJ1-4
cdr3_aa: ASSSRTGDREKLF

v_call: TRBV20-1
j_call: TRBJ1-1
cdr3_aa: SASVQRMMNTEAF